This TCR beta chain was sequenced for a study of shared clonotypes between healthy human individuals. Regarding the study as a whole: Of the naive CD4 clonotypes, around 4.8% were shared across several donors.

This clone was picked up one time. The antigen remains undetermined. CDR3 size: 16 residues. Trimming took 6 bases from V and 7 from J; bases not matched to a gene: 11. Germline V gene data show CDR1 as SNHLY and CDR2 as FYNNEI. Method: immunoSEQ multiplex PCR; TCRdb's copy keeps in-frame clones and lacks some. The sample yields around 1.5 million clones, 95% to 99% seen once. The receptor was isolated from a man aged 25-40 years in good health. The source material was naive CD4+ T cells sorted from blood. Subset noted: CD45RA+ positively selected. The V call is TRBV2, the J call TRBJ2-2; TRBD2 matches at 10 bases. CDR3 sequence: CASRSPSGSDLGELFF. For the CDR3, the DNA is TGTGCCAGCAGGTCCCCTAGCGGGAGTGATCTCGGGGAGCTGTTTTTT.